The T cell receptor beta chain under discussion was sequenced for a study of shared clonotypes between healthy human individuals. General observations from the study: Estimated richness was generally greater in naive than memory subsets.

Notes on this clone: The antigen is not known.

The germline V gene encodes CDR1 ENHRY and CDR2 SYGVKD. Trimming removed 3 bases at V and 3 bases at J, with 6 bases between. The CDR3 is 13 residues long. Here immunoSEQ multiplex PCR was the method, and the copy in TCRdb shows in-frame clones only, minus some. The sample lists about 1.1 million clones, approximately 75% occurring once. Material for sequencing was memory CD4+ T cells from PBMCs. The subset: CD45RA-negative fraction. The receptor was isolated from a man aged 18 to 29 in good health. Some clones in this sample may be carry-over from other donors' samples. The rearrangement joins TRBV10-3 to TRBJ1-3; D perhaps matches TRBD1 (6 bases). The CDR3 region has the DNA TGTGCCATCAGTGAAGGGGGTGGAAACACCATATATTTT. Protein sequence: CAISEGGGNTIYF.